These 13 T cell receptor beta chains share one sample of origin, sequenced in a study of T cell responses to AZD1222 COVID-19 vaccine (dated by TCRdb to the early 2020s). Taken with the paper, the label for time point translates to: about 28 days (+/-7) after the second vaccine dose. The library was made by the immunoSEQ multiplex PCR assay. TCRdb provides this immuneACCESS table in a form limited to in-frame rearrangements. Some clones are lacking; in checked studies, under half of them reflect an unresolved V gene, and why the rest are absent is not known. This sample has roughly 140,000 clones in its table, and 80% to 95% of those were observed once. Roughly 3.1% of the sample is in the top ten clones. The sequencing used peripheral blood, collected 28 days after the second AZD1222 dose. The receptors derive from an adult who received the AZD1222 COVID-19 vaccine.

The V gene is TRBV29-1, the J gene TRBJ1-3; a possible D gene is TRBD1 (5 bases). CDR3 length: 15 residues. Trimming took off 7 bases at V and 2 bases at J, with 18 bases between the two ends. Germline CDR1 SQVTM, CDR2 ANQGSEA. The DNA of the CDR3 is TGCAGCGACGTCTCGGGACCCCTACCTGGAAACACCATATATTTT. Its translation is CSDVSGPLPGNTIYF.

The rearrangement uses TRBV10-3 and TRBJ2-1, with 7 bases matching TRBD2. The germline V gene has CDR1 ENHRY and CDR2 SYGVKD. Trimming at V came to 7 bases and at J to 8 bases, leaving 14 bases not matched to a gene. The CDR3 runs to 15 residues. The CDR3 loop reads CAIKALSGVKDEQFF. The CDR3 DNA follows: TGTGCCATCAAAGCTCTAAGCGGGGTGAAGGATGAGCAGTTCTTC.

The rearrangement joins TRBV5-1 to TRBJ2-7, with 10 nucleotides matching TRBD2. This CDR3 has 15 residues. Germline assignment: CDR1 SGHRS and CDR2 YFSETQ. The trim removed 4 bases at V and 2 bases at J, leaving 6 bases unmatched. The CDR3: CASSPSGSGPYEQYF. CDR3 DNA: TGCGCCAGCAGCCCTAGCGGGAGTGGGCCCTACGAGCAGTACTTC.

V and J are TRBV12-3 or TRBV12-4 and TRBJ1-1, with D perhaps matching TRBD1 (6 bases). The CDR3 has 12 residues. Deletions cut 7 bases from V and 3 bases from J, with 9 bases between. CDR3 in DNA: TGTGCCAGCATCGGGACATACACTGAAGCTTTCTTT. Translating it yields CASIGTYTEAFF.

The chain is built from TRBV5-1 and TRBJ2-7; 7 positions match TRBD1. Germline V CDR1 and CDR2: SGHRS, YFSETQ. This CDR3 region has 14 residues. The V and J ends lost 4 bases and 4 bases, in that order; junction bases with no gene match: 8. The CDR3 is CASSRTGGPYEQYF. The CDR3 region has the DNA TGCGCCAGCAGCCGGACAGGCGGACCTTACGAGCAGTACTTC.

As regards this clone: Other DNA sequences in this sample translate to the same CDR3. This chain uses TRBV3-1 (or the pseudogene TRBV3-2) with TRBJ2-3; D not certain. Germline values: CDR1 LGHDT, CDR2 YNNKEL (reference sequence). The CDR3 consists of 14 residues. V lost 1 base and J lost 4, with 9 bases in between. The CDR3 nucleotides are TGTGCCAGCAGCCAAGGATTAGGCCCAGATACGCAGTATTTT. It encodes CASSQGLGPDTQYF.

The V and J genes are TRBV27 and TRBJ1-2; TRBD1 might be the D (6 bases). The CDR3 totals 15 residues. Trimming shortened V by 6 bases and J by 6 bases, and 20 bases separated the two germline ends. Germline V lookup: CDR1 MNHEY, CDR2 SMNVEV (reference sequence). CDR3 residues: CASSTGIRGPDGYTF. CDR3 DNA: TGTGCCAGCAGCACAGGGATTAGAGGGCCGGATGGCTACACCTTC.

This chain uses TRBV19 with TRBJ2-4, with D possibly being TRBD1 (5 bases). The length of the CDR3 is 13 residues. CDR1 and CDR2 (germline): LNHDA, SQIVND (reference sequence). Between the trimmed V and J ends, which lost 5 bases and 6 bases, there was a span of 11 bases. As DNA, the CDR3 is TGTGCCAGTAGTCCCTTTCAGGGAAACATTCAGTACTTC. Protein product: CASSPFQGNIQYF.

The chain has TRBV5-1 and TRBJ2-2; TRBD2 aligns across 16 bases. Germline CDR1 SGHRS, CDR2 YFSETQ. The ends lost 7 bases at V and 0 bases at J; junction bases unmatched: 12. The CDR3 totals 20 residues. The CDR3 DNA sequence: TGCGCCAGCGGGGACACGGGACTAGCGGGAGGGTTCGCGAACACCGGGGAGCTGTTTTTT. It is translated as CASGDTGLAGGFANTGELFF.

This clone was seen once. This chain uses TRBV3-1 (or the pseudogene TRBV3-2) with TRBJ2-1; TRBD2 matches at 10 bases. V shed 4 bases and J 7 bases; nucleotides not matched to a gene: 10. The length of the CDR3 is 16 residues. Germline V lookup: CDR1 LGHDT, CDR2 YNNKEL (reference sequence). The CDR3 DNA reads as TGTGCCAGCAGCCTCCGATCTAGCGGGAGTAAAAATGAGCAGTTCTTC. Protein sequence: CASSLRSSGSKNEQFF.

J is TRBJ2-1 and V is TRBV5-3, with D perhaps TRBD1 or TRBD2 (5 bases each). TRBV5-3 carries the ORF label, with uncertain function. Deletions cut 3 bases from V and 0 bases from J, with 19 bases between. This CDR3 comprises 18 residues. The CDR3 DNA is TGTGCCAGAAGCTCCTCCGGGACCCGCGTTTGCTCCTACAATGAGCAGTTCTTC. This codes for CARSSSGTRVCSYNEQFF.

The chain employs TRBV5-4 and TRBJ2-1; TRBD2 aligns across 10 bases. V was clipped by 5 bases and J by 4 bases; unmatched bases: 3. CDR3 length equals 14 residues. Germline CDR1 SGHNT, CDR2 YYREEE (reference sequence). The CDR3 nucleotides read TGTGCCAGCAGGCTAGCGGGGGTTTACAATGAGCAGTTCTTC. Protein sequence: CASRLAGVYNEQFF.

This clone came up a few times. The V and J genes are TRBV11-2 and TRBJ2-1, with D possibly TRBD1 on 5 matching bases. This CDR3 spans 15 amino acids. Germline V gene data show CDR1 as SGHAT and CDR2 as FQNNGV. Trimming removed 5 bases at V and 7 bases at J, with 18 bases between. The CDR3 protein is CASSLSDGHSNEQFF. The CDR3 nucleotides read TGTGCCAGCAGCCTCTCAGACGGACATTCAAATGAGCAGTTCTTC.